The entry that follows covers one T cell receptor beta chain sequence. Germline V gene data show CDR1 as MNHEY and CDR2 as SMNVEV (reference sequence). Trimming left V 5 bases short and J 6 bases short, with 14 bases between. The CDR3 contains 14 residues. The donors, all healthy, were Caucasians living in Russia, aged roughly 6 to 100. Sample-barcoded 5' priming and a J-beta primer mix drove a second PCR of roughly 7 to 11 cycles. TCRdb called the 5' RACE reads again in MiXCR, with one record for every CDR3 protein. The data contain about 1.4 million distinct CDR3 sequences, roughly 64% of them singletons. This entry comes from a study of blood T cells in healthy people across ages.

Sequenced sample: blood. V and J are TRBV27 and TRBJ2-1; a possible D gene is TRBD2 (6 bases). The origin of this receptor is a man aged 18 to 29 in good health. The CDR3 region is CASSKLAVFNEQFF. The CDR3 region has the DNA TGTGCCAGCAGTAAGTTAGCGGTATTCAATGAGCAGTTCTTC.